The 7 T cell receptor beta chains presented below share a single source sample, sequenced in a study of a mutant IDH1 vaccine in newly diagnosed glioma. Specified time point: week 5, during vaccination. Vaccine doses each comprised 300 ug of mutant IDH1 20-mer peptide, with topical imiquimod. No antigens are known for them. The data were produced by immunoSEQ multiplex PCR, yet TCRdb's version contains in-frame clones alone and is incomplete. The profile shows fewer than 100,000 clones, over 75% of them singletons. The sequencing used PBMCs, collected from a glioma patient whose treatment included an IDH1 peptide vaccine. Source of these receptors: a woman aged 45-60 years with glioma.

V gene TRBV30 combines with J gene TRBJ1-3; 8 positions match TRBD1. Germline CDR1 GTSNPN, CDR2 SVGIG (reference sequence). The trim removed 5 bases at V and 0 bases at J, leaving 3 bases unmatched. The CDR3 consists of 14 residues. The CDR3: CAWGQGNSGNTIYF. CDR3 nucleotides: TGTGCCTGGGGACAGGGAAACTCTGGAAACACCATATATTTT.

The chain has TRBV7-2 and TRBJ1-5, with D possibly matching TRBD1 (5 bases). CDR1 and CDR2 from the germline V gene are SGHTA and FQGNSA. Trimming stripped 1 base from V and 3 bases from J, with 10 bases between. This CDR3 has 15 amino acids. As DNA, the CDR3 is TGTGCCAGCAGCTTAGGCGGGGGGAACAATCAGCCCCAGCATTTT. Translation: CASSLGGGNNQPQHF. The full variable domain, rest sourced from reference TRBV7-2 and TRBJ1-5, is GAGVSQSPSNKVTEKGKDVELRCDPISGHTALYWYRQSLGQGLEFLIYFQGNSAPDKSGLPSDRFSAERTGGSVSTLTIQRTQQEDSAVYLCASSLGGGNNQPQHFGDGTRLSIL.

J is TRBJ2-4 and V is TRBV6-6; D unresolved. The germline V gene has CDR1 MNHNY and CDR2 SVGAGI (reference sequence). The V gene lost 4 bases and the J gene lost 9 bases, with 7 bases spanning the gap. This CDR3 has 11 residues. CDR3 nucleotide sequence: TGTGCCAGCAGTTGGTTGGGCATTCAGTACTTC. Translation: CASSWLGIQYF.

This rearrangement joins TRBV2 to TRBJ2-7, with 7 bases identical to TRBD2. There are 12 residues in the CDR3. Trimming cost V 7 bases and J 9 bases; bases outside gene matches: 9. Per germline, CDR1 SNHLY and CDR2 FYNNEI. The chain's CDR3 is CASILGGEGQYF. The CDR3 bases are TGTGCCAGCATACTGGGAGGGGAAGGGCAGTACTTC.

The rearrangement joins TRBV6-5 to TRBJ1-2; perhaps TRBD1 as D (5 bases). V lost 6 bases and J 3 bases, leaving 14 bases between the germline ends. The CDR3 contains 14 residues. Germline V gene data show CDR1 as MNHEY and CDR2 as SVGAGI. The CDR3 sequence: CASSRPGRDYGYTF. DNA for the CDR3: TGTGCCAGCAGCCGACCGGGACGGGACTATGGCTACACCTTC.

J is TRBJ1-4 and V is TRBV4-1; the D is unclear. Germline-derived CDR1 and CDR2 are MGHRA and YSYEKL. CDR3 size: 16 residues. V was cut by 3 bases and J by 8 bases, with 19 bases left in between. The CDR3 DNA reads TGCGCCAGCAGCCATCCCAGGTTCCGGACCTCAGAAAAACTGTTTTTT. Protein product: CASSHPRFRTSEKLFF.

The CDR3 spells CASSVASDSLSSGNTIYF. Here the CDR3 DNA reads TGTGCCAGCAGCGTAGCATCAGACAGCTTATCCTCTGGAAACACCATATATTTT. This chain connects TRBV9 to TRBJ1-3, with D tentatively TRBD1 (5 bases). The CDR3 has 18 amino acids. The V gene lost 0 bases and the J gene lost 0 bases, with 16 bases spanning the gap. The germline CDR1 and CDR2 sequences are SGDLS and YYNGEE.